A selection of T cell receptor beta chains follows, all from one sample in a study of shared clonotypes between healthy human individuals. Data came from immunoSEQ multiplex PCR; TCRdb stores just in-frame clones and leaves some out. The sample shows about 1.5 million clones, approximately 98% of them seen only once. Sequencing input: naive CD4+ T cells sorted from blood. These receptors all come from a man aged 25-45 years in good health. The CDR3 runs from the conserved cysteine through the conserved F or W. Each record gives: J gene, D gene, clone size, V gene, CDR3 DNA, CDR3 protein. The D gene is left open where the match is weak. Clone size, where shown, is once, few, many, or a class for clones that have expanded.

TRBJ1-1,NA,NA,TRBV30,TGTGCCTGGGCCCGATTTTCCACTGAAGCTTTCTTT,CAWARFSTEAFF
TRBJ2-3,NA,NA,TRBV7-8,TGTGCCAGCAGATCGGAGACAGATACGCAGTATTTT,CASRSETDTQYF
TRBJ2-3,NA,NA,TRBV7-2,TGTGCCAGCAGCTTAGCGGGGACGCCAGATACGCAGTATTTT,CASSLAGTPDTQYF
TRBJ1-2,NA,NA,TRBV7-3,TGTGCCAGCAGCTCCACCCCCTACGTGGGCTACACCTTC,CASSSTPYVGYTF
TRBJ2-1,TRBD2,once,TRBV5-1,TGCGCCAGCAGCGACCCGGGGACTAGCAGATACAATGAGCAGTTCTTC,CASSDPGTSRYNEQFF
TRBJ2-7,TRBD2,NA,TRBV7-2,TGTGCCAGCAGCTACAGACTAGCGGGAAGCTCCTACGAGCAGTACTTC,CASSYRLAGSSYEQYF
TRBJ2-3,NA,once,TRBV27,TGTGCCAGCAGACCATCGCCGAGCACAGATACGCAGTATTTT,CASRPSPSTDTQYF
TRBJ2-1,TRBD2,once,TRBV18,TGTGCCAGCTCATTAGCCCTAGCGGGGCTAAGCTCCTACAATGAGCAGTTCTTC,CASSLALAGLSSYNEQFF
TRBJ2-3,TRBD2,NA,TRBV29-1,TGCAGCGTAAACGCCGCACTAGCGGGAGTGAGAGATACGCAGTATTTT,CSVNAALAGVRDTQYF
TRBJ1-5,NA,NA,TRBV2,TGTGCCAGCCGTGGACAGAATCAGCCCCAGCATTTT,CASRGQNQPQHF
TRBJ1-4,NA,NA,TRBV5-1,TGCGCCAGCAGCACTTTCCCGGCCCTTAATGAAAAACTGTTTTTT,CASSTFPALNEKLFF
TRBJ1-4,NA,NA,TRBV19,TGTGCCAGCCCCCACCGAGAGGGGGGTGAAAAACTGTTTTTT,CASPHREGGEKLFF
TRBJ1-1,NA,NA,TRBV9,TGTGCCAGCAGCGTAGCCCTATTGGGGACCGGAGACACTGAAGCTTTCTTT,CASSVALLGTGDTEAFF
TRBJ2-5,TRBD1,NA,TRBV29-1,TGCAGCGTTGAAAGGACAGGGGGAGAGACCCAGTACTTC,CSVERTGGETQYF
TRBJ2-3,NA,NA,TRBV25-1,TGTGCCAGCAGTTCCAGCTACCCCAGCACAGATACGCAGTATTTT,CASSSSYPSTDTQYF
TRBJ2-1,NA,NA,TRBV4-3,TGCGCCAGCAGCCAAGATAACAGGAGGATAGGGAGCTCCTACAATGAGCAGTTCTTC,CASSQDNRRIGSSYNEQFF
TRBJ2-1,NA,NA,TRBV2,TGTGCCAGCAACGGGGGACGCTACAATGAGCAGTTCTTC,CASNGGRYNEQFF
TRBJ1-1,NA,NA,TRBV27,TGTGCCAGCAGCAAACAGACCAACACTGAAGCTTTCTTT,CASSKQTNTEAFF
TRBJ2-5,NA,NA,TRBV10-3,TGTGCCCACGCTTCACGGAGTGCCTCACAAGAGACCCAGTACTTC,CAHASRSASQETQYF
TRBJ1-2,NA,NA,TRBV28,TGTGCCAGCAGTTCCCTCGGGAATGGCTACACCTTC,CASSSLGNGYTF
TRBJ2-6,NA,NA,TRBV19,TGTGCCAGTAGTGGTCTGGACTTCCCTGGGGCCAACGTCCTGACTTTC,CASSGLDFPGANVLTF
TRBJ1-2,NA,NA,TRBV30,TGTGCCTGGAGACAGTATGGCTACACCTTC,CAWRQYGYTF
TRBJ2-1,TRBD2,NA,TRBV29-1,TGCAGCGTTGGGGACTATTACAATGAGCAGTTCTTC,CSVGDYYNEQFF
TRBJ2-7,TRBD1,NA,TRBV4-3,TGCGCCAGCAGCCTACCGGGACAGGGGGCGTTTAACTACGAGCAGTACTTC,CASSLPGQGAFNYEQYF
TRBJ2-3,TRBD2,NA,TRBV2,TGTGCCAGCAGTGATGTGGCGCTAGCGGGAGCTAGCACAGATACGCAGTATTTT,CASSDVALAGASTDTQYF
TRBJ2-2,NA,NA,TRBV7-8,TGTGCCAGCAGCTTGAATACCGGGGAGCTGTTTTTT,CASSLNTGELFF
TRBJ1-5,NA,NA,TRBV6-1,TGTGCCAGCAGTGCGACATATAGCAATCAGCCCCAGCATTTT,CASSATYSNQPQHF
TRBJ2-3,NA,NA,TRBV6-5,TGTGCCAGCAGCCCGGGCGTAGCGACAGATACGCAGTATTTT,CASSPGVATDTQYF
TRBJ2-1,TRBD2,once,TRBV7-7,TGTGCCAGCAGCCCTCATTTAGCGGGAGGGCCCGTCAATGAGCAGTTCTTC,CASSPHLAGGPVNEQFF
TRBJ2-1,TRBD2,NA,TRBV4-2,TGTGCCAGCAGCCAAGAACCCGTGGCGGGAGGGCCCAAGTTCTTC,CASSQEPVAGGPKFF
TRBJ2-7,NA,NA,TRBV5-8,TGTGCCAGCACGAGGGGAGAGCAGTACTTC,CASTRGEQYF
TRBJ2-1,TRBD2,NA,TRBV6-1,TGTGCCAGCAGTGCAAGACTAGCGGAAACCTACAATGAGCAGTTCTTC,CASSARLAETYNEQFF
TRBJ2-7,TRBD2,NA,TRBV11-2,TGTGCCAGCAGCTTAGTTCGCCGGACTAGCGGTTACTACGAGCAGTACTTC,CASSLVRRTSGYYEQYF
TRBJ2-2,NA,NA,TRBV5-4,TGTGCCAGCAGTTTGATCGGGACTCAGGGCGGGGAGCTGTTTTTT,CASSLIGTQGGELFF
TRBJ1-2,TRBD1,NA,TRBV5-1,TGCGCCAGCAGCTTGACTGGGACAGAGGGCTACACCTTC,CASSLTGTEGYTF
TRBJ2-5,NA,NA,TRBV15,TGTGCCACCAGCCGCGGAGGGCCCCAAGAGACCCAGTACTTC,CATSRGGPQETQYF
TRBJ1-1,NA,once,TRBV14,TGTGCCAGCAGCGGGTTAGGCTCTATCGCTGAAGCTTTCTTT,CASSGLGSIAEAFF
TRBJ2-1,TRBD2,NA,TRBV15,TGTGCCACCAGCATCAATCGGGGGGATGAGCAGTTCTTC,CATSINRGDEQFF
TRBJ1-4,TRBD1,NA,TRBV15,TGTGCCACCAGCACGCGGACAGGGCGCGACGAAAAACTGTTTTTT,CATSTRTGRDEKLFF
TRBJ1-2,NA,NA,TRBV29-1,TGCAGCGTTGCTGGAGGGGATGGCTATGGCTACACCTTC,CSVAGGDGYGYTF
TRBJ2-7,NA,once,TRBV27,TGTGCCAGCAGTTCTCGGGGGACTGCATCCTACGAGCAGTACTTC,CASSSRGTASYEQYF
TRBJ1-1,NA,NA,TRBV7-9,TGTGCCAGCAGCTTTTCTACCAGACAGCTTCTCAACACTGAAGCTTTCTTT,CASSFSTRQLLNTEAFF
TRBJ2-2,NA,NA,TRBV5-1,TGCGCCAGCTCCCTCGCGACAGAAGCGAACACCGGGGAGCTGTTTTTT,CASSLATEANTGELFF
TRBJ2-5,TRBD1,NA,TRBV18,TGTGCCAGCTCACTGGGGACAGGAGGGAAGGAGACCCAGTACTTC,CASSLGTGGKETQYF
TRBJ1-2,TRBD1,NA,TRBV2,TGTGCCAGCAGCGGGACAGCTAACTATGGCTACACCTTC,CASSGTANYGYTF